What follows are 20 T cell receptor beta chains derived from one specimen sequenced in a study of long-term antiretroviral therapy in people with HIV. It was version v3.0 of the immunoSEQ assay that was run at survey level. The data were produced by immunoSEQ multiplex PCR, yet TCRdb's version contains in-frame clones alone and is incomplete. The sample records under 20,000 clones, roughly 80% being singletons. Source: unsorted PBMCs, taken just before starting antiretroviral therapy. The origin of the receptors is a man aged 35 to 55 with HIV.

The CDR3: CASSPIIAGSYEQYF. CDR3 sequence (DNA): TGCGCCAGCAGCCCAATTATAGCGGGATCGTACGAGCAGTACTTC. The chain joins TRBV4-1 to TRBJ2-7, with TRBD2 matching 8 bases. The V segment lost 4 bases and the J segment 4 bases; nucleotides outside the gene matches: 9. There are 15 residues in the CDR3. CDR1 and CDR2 from the germline V gene are MGHRA and YSYEKL.

A remark on this clone: Other DNA variants within this sample encode the same CDR3. The chain couples TRBV7-9 to TRBJ2-1, with 9 bases identical to TRBD2. This CDR3 region has 15 residues. V was clipped by 1 base and J by 7 bases; unmatched bases: 5. Germline V CDR1 and CDR2: SEHNR, FQNEAQ (reference sequence). As DNA, the CDR3 is TGTGCCAGCAGCTTAGTACTAGCGGGTGAGAATGAGCAGTTCTTC. Protein sequence: CASSLVLAGENEQFF. Full variable domain (rest looked up from reference TRBV7-9 and TRBJ2-1): DTGVSQNPRHKITKRGQNVTFRCDPISEHNRLYWYRQTLGQGPEFLTYFQNEAQLEKSRLLSDRFSAERPKGSFSTLEIQRTEQGDSAMYLCASSLVLAGENEQFFGPGTRLTVL.

This CDR3 is CASSYKPFSYEQYF. The DNA for the CDR3 is TGTGCCAGCAGTTACAAACCCTTCTCCTACGAGCAGTACTTC. The V gene is TRBV6-5, the J gene TRBJ2-7; D is unclear. The germline V gene encodes CDR1 MNHEY and CDR2 SVGAGI. The CDR3 contains 14 residues. The V end lost 2 bases, the J end lost 0 bases, and 8 bases lay between the germline ends.

The table lists this clone with a count of one. V is TRBV9 and J is TRBJ2-1; D possibly corresponds to TRBD1 (6 bases). V lost 4 bases and J lost 4, with 12 bases in between. CDR1 is SGDLS and CDR2 is YYNGEE in the germline V gene. CDR3 length equals 14 residues. The CDR3 coding sequence is TGTGCCAGCAGCCGGGACGGGACATACAATGAGCAGTTCTTC. Protein sequence: CASSRDGTYNEQFF.

The CDR3 protein is CAISDTGGVTTYEQYF. The CDR3 region has the DNA TGTGCCATCAGTGACACAGGGGGAGTTACCACCTACGAGCAGTACTTC. This sequence joins TRBV10-3 and TRBJ2-7; 8 bases align to TRBD1. The germline V gene encodes CDR1 ENHRY and CDR2 SYGVKD. With 3 bases clipped from V and 2 bases from J, the junction kept 9 bases outside the gene matches. This CDR3 has 16 amino acids.

This clone appeared a single time. The chain employs TRBV5-1 and TRBJ1-1; D remains ambiguous. This CDR3 is built from 15 residues. The ends were cut back, 1 base at V and 0 bases at J, with 10 bases in the middle. Germline CDR1 and CDR2: SGHRS and YFSETQ. The CDR3: CASSLSSLMNTEAFF. CDR3 in DNA: TGCGCCAGCAGCTTGAGTTCCCTCATGAACACTGAAGCTTTCTTT. The entire variable domain, with the rest obtained from reference TRBV5-1 and TRBJ1-1, is as follows: KAGVTQTPRYLIKTRGQQVTLSCSPISGHRSVSWYQQTPGQGLQFLFEYFSETQRNKGNFPGRFSGRQFSNSRSEMNVSTLELGDSALYLCASSLSSLMNTEAFFGQGTRLTVV.

The chain uses TRBV19 and TRBJ2-1; 8 bases are shared with TRBD1. The J segment lost 8 bases and the V segment lost 3 bases, leaving 12 bases of the junction unmatched. The length of the CDR3 is 16 residues. Germline CDR1 and CDR2: LNHDA and SQIVND (reference sequence). The CDR3: CASSITNRGVGDEQFF. DNA of the CDR3: TGTGCCAGTAGTATTACCAACAGGGGGGTTGGGGATGAGCAGTTCTTC.

The chain recombines TRBV21-1 with TRBJ2-7; TRBD2, the D gene given by the table, was not confirmed from the DNA. TRBV21-1 counts as a pseudogene. The length of the CDR3 is 13 residues. CDR3 region: CASDLDLSYEQYF. CDR3 in DNA: TGTGCCAGTGACTTAGACCTATCCTACGAGCAGTACTTC.

This rearrangement joins TRBV27 to TRBJ2-5; TRBD1 is a possible D gene (5 bases). CDR3 length equals 14 residues. CDR1 and CDR2 from the germline V gene are MNHEY and SMNVEV (reference sequence). V was pared by 5 bases and J by 1 base, with 11 bases between. CDR3 amino acids: CASSAQGFQETQYF. CDR3 DNA: TGTGCCAGCAGTGCCCAGGGCTTCCAAGAGACCCAGTACTTC.

The gene calls are TRBV28 and TRBJ1-6, with TRBD1 matching over 8 bases. Germline-derived CDR1 and CDR2 are MDHEN and SYDVKM. J was trimmed by 4 bases and V by 2 bases; bases with no gene match: 4. This CDR3 comprises 16 residues. In DNA, the CDR3 is TGTGCCAGCAGTTTAGGACAGGGAAGGTATAATTCACCCCTCCACTTT. Its translation: CASSLGQGRYNSPLHF.

The chain joins TRBV11-2 to TRBJ2-1; TRBD2 matches at 11 bases. The germline V gene encodes CDR1 SGHAT and CDR2 FQNNGV. Trimming took 3 bases from V and 4 from J; bases not matched to a gene: 11. The CDR3 totals 18 residues. CDR3 bases: TGTGCCAGCAGCTTTGGACTAGCGGGCCCCCTCAGGTACAATGAGCAGTTCTTC. It yields the protein CASSFGLAGPLRYNEQFF.

This rearrangement joins TRBV30 to TRBJ2-1; D gene ambiguous. Germline V lookup: CDR1 GTSNPN, CDR2 SVGIG (reference sequence). This CDR3 has 11 amino acids. Between the trimmed V and J ends, which lost 1 base and 5 bases, there was a span of 3 bases. In nucleotides, the CDR3 is TGTGCCTGGAGTGGGGACAATGAGCAGTTCTTC. Its protein product is CAWSGDNEQFF.

The V gene is TRBV11-3, the J gene TRBJ2-4, with D perhaps matching TRBD1 or TRBD2 (6 bases each). The CDR3 sequence is 15 residues long. The germline gives CDR1 SGHNT, CDR2 YENEEA. Between the trimmed V and J ends, which lost 5 bases and 6 bases, there was a span of 17 bases. Here the CDR3 DNA reads TGTGCCAGCAGCAGATACGTGGAGGGGGGAAACATTCAGTACTTC. Its translation: CASSRYVEGGNIQYF.

This chain uses TRBV6-5 with TRBJ1-4; the D gene is possibly TRBD1 (5 bases). In germline, CDR1 is MNHEY, CDR2 SVGAGI. V was trimmed by 0 bases and J by 1 base, leaving 6 bases between them. The CDR3 contains 15 residues. Here the CDR3 DNA reads TGTGCCAGCAGTTACTCTGGGGGAACTAATGAAAAACTGTTTTTT. Protein: CASSYSGGTNEKLFF.

This chain joins TRBV19 and TRBJ2-7; D gene ambiguous. The V gene lost 5 bases and the J gene lost 5 bases, with 13 bases spanning the gap. The germline V gene encodes CDR1 LNHDA and CDR2 SQIVND (reference sequence). The CDR3 totals 13 residues. The CDR3 region is CASSPLPPDEQYF. The CDR3 DNA reads TGTGCCAGTAGTCCACTCCCGCCGGACGAGCAGTACTTC.

CDR3 sequence reads: CASSLGPAGTEAFF. In DNA, the CDR3 is TGCGCCAGCAGCTTGGGACCGGCCGGCACTGAAGCTTTCTTT. The chain is built from TRBV5-1 and TRBJ1-1; no clear D gene. Germline values: CDR1 SGHRS, CDR2 YFSETQ. The CDR3 totals 14 residues. V was cut by 0 bases and J by 4 bases, with 10 bases left in between.

Only a few counts were recorded for this clone. This chain uses TRBV30 with TRBJ1-2; 10 nucleotides line up with TRBD1. The CDR3 contains 13 residues. Trimming cost V 7 bases and J 2 bases; bases outside gene matches: 4. From germline, CDR1 is GTSNPN and CDR2 SVGIG (reference sequence). The CDR3 protein is CALRTGGNYGYTF. The CDR3 nucleotides read TGTGCCTTACGGACAGGGGGGAACTATGGCTACACCTTC.

Details on this clone: An end of the junction does not agree with germline; a read error may underlie this. This chain links TRBV5-1 with TRBJ2-7; 7 nucleotides agree with TRBD1. The CDR3 has 16 amino acids. Germline CDR1 and CDR2: SGHRS and YFSETQ. CDR3 amino acids: CASSLGDRERVNEQYF. In DNA form, the CDR3 reads TGCGCCAGCAGTTTGGGGGACAGAGAACGGGTAAACGAGCAGTACTTC.

The genes are TRBV2 and TRBJ1-1; D remains unclear. Trimming took off 6 bases at V and 2 bases at J, with 13 bases between the two ends. There are 14 residues in the CDR3. Germline lookup yields CDR1 SNHLY and CDR2 FYNNEI. The CDR3 bases are TGTGCCAGCAGATTTGGGCCAGGTAACACTGAAGCTTTCTTT. Its translation is CASRFGPGNTEAFF.

This sequence joins TRBV14 and TRBJ2-2, with no clear D. The CDR3 consists of 15 residues. Trimming pared 3 bases from V and 0 bases from J, leaving 8 bases between. Germline CDR1 is SGHDN and CDR2 is FVKESK. CDR3 nucleotides: TGTGCCAGCAGCCATAGGACCGCGAACACCGGGGAGCTGTTTTTT. This encodes CASSHRTANTGELFF.